The sequence of this T cell receptor beta chain was determined in a study of T cell responses to AZD1222 COVID-19 vaccine (dated by TCRdb to 2020 to 2022). The study in broad terms: Because spike-specific TCR depth and breadth did not differ between the two schedules, AZD1222 recipients who got a second dose at roughly 4 weeks were pooled with those who got a second dose at roughly 12 weeks. TCR sequencing covered some 240 trial participants: 200 to 220 given two doses of AZD1222 and approximately 25 given two doses of MenACWY control vaccine. Enrollment into the trials was organized by age into subgroups of 18-55, 56-69 and 70-plus years, and those subgroups contained roughly 150, 30 and 60 TCR-sequenced participants, respectively.

Study-wide conclusions, independent of this receptor: Conclusions about previously exposed vaccinees were limited because only six AZD1222 recipients were SARS-CoV-2 seropositive at baseline. Because no day 14 peak-response samples were available, the repertoires could be characterized only after the peak T cell response. After two AZD1222 doses, both the breadth and the depth of spike-specific TCRs were significantly higher than at day 0 and than in MenACWY recipients. Most participants were white British and females outnumbered males, and the authors suggested that clonal diversity may have been underestimated. Reportedly, almost half of the unique spike-specific TCRs recognized epitopes lying outside the regions that are mutated in the B.1.351 and B.1.1.7 variants. The 56-69-year group was small, and its depth increase did not reach significance, likely because of low power. Vaccine-associated CD4 TCRs spanned the whole spike protein, with dominant responses in regions 160-218 and 743-854.

Concerning this clone itself: Its antigen target is currently unknown. No quality values exist for individual bases; no much larger clone is one base distant.

The sample's time point label, in plain terms: baseline before first vaccination. The vaccinee samples were drawn from two UK trials, COV001 and COV002, one of which was a single-blind randomized controlled phase 2/3 trial testing AZD1222 (ChAdOx1 nCoV-19) in healthy adults. For TCRbeta chain sequencing, PBMC samples were collected from trial participants at day 0 and at day 28 after the second dose. The CDR3 regions of human TCRbeta chains were analyzed by immunosequencing. The source study handled its data this way. Repertoire TCRs were checked for matches against a reference library of SARS-CoV-2-specific TCRs that had been generated using the MIRA antigen-specificity platform. Breadth meant the fraction of unique TCRs that were SARS-CoV-2-associated, whereas depth meant the fraction of total T cells that were SARS-CoV-2-associated. Using the MIRA data, each spike-specific TCR was assigned both to the spike region to which the TCR was reactive and to a CD4 or CD8 class. Log10-transformed breadth and depth values were compared by one-way ANOVA with Sidak's multiple comparisons tests. This is the immuneACCESS table as TCRdb keeps it, with only in-frame sequences that have V and J called. A part of the clones is gone; compared with another copy, unresolved V genes explain less than half, and the rest is unexplained. V and J calls and clone size are those listed in that table; D and trimming were worked out from the DNA. This sample gives approximately 120,000 clones in total; roughly 84% of them show up just once. Approximately 15% of the sample goes to the ten largest clones.

V is trimmed back by 6 bases and J by 4 bases, and the junction contains 4 bases that no gene match accounts for. The cysteine opens and the phenylalanine closes a CDR3 of 13 amino acids. The CDR3 DNA has 39 bases and is translated from base 1. Here the sequenced sample was peripheral blood, taken on day 0 of AZD1222 vaccination. The chain is assembled from TRBV12-3 or TRBV12-4 and TRBJ1-2, and 8 junction bases match TRBD1. The clonotype was recovered from an adult in good health. The CDR3 here reads CASSHRGIYGYTF. The DNA sequence is TGTGCCAGCAGCCACAGGGGGATCTATGGCTACACCTTC.